The source of this TCR beta chain is a study of cytomegalovirus exposure and HLA in healthy donors. The study, taken as a whole, reports: Links to common viral pathogens appeared, in a later analysis, for several of the most significant clusters. Excluded: some indistinguishable V segments such as TRBV6-2 and TRBV6-3. According to an earlier analysis, most TCR beta V segments yielded productive rearrangements about 87% or about 30% of the time.

Germline V gives CDR1 SQVTM, CDR2 ANQGSEA. The CDR3 spans 13 residues. This PCR relied on a set of 60 Vbeta primers and 13 Jbeta primers. Profiling relied on immunoSEQ multiplex PCR, and the TCRdb table lists in-frame clones only, not all of them. Of around 120,000 clones detected, 50% to 65% appear once; the ten largest clones hold 3.8%. In regard to this clone: Its target is not known.

The source is a man aged 30-40 years in good health and CMV-seropositive. The J gene is TRBJ2-3, the V gene TRBV29-1; TRBD2 aligns across 10 bases. The sequenced material came from PBMCs. CDR3 bases: TGCAGTGATACTAGCGGGGAAACAGATACGCAGTATTTT. Translated, it gives CSDTSGETDTQYF.